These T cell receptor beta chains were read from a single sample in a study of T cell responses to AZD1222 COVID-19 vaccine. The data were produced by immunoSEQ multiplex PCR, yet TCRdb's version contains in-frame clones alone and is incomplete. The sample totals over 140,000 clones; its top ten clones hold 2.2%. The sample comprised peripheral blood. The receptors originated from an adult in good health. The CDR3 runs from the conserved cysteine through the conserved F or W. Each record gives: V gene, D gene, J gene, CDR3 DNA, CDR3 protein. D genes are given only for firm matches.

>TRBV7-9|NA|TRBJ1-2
TGTGCCAGCAGCTTAGAGGGGCGGGGGACCTCTAACTATGGCTACACCTTC
CASSLEGRGTSNYGYTF
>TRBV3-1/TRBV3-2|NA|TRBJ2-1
TGTGCCAGCAGCCAGGGGGCGGACGAGTCCTACAATGAGCAGTTCTTC
CASSQGADESYNEQFF
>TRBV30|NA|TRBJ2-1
TGTGCCTGGAGAAAGTCAGGGACGTATGAGCAGTTCTTC
CAWRKSGTYEQFF
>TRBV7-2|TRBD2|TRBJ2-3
TGTGCCAGCAGCTTGACTAGCGGAGGCACAGATACGCAGTATTTT
CASSLTSGGTDTQYF
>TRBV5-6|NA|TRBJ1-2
TGTGCCAGCAGCTTGGAGGAGGCAACCAGGGGAAGGGGCTACACCTTC
CASSLEEATRGRGYTF
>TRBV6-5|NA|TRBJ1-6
TGTGCCAGCACCCCCCTGGGCGGAAATTCACCCCTCCACTTT
CASTPLGGNSPLHF
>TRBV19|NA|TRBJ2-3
TGTGCCAGTAGTATGGCACTTGCGGCCACAGATACGCAGTATTTT
CASSMALAATDTQYF
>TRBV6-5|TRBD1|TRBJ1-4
TGTGCCAGCAGCCGAGGACAGGGTTTTGAGAAACTGTTTTTT
CASSRGQGFEKLFF
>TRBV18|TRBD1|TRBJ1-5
TGTGCCAGCTCCCCCGGGACAGGGGACCTGCGCCAGCATTTT
CASSPGTGDLRQHF
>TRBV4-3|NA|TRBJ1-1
TGCGCCAGCAGCCAAGACCAAGGGGCGCTCCTGGTAGCTTTCTTT
CASSQDQGALLVAFF
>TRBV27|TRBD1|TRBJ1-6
TGTGCCGCCGGTGGAGGGACAGGCAATTCACCCCTCCACTTT
CAAGGGTGNSPLHF
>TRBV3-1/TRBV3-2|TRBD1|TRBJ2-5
TGTGCCAGCAGCCAGGGTATACAGGGGTCAGGGCGGGAGACCCAGTACTTC
CASSQGIQGSGRETQYF
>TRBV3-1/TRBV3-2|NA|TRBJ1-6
TGTGCCAGCAGCCAAGGCGGGACTTATAATTCACCCCTCCACTTT
CASSQGGTYNSPLHF
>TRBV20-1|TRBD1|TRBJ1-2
TGCAGTGCTAGTACCGGGACAGCTTACTATGGCTACACCTTC
CSASTGTAYYGYTF
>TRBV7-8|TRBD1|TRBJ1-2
TGTGCCAGCAGATCCGACCGGACAGGGCATGGCTACACCTTC
CASRSDRTGHGYTF
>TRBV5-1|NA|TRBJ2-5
TGCGCCAGCAGCTTAAATGTGGGCGGCGAGACCCAGTACTTC
CASSLNVGGETQYF
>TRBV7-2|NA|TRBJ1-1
TGTGCCAGCAGCTTAGCGCCTAGTCTGAACACTGAAGCTTTCTTT
CASSLAPSLNTEAFF
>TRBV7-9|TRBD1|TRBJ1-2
TGTGCCAGCAGCAAGGGGACAGGGCTCTATGGCTACACCTTC
CASSKGTGLYGYTF
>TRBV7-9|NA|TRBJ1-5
TGTGCCAGCAGCGGGGGAAGCAATCAGCCCCAGCATTTT
CASSGGSNQPQHF
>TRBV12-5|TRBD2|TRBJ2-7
TGTGCTAGTGGTTTGGTACTAGGGAGGGGCCGGTACGAGCAGTACTTC
CASGLVLGRGRYEQYF
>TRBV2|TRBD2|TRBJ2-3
TGTGCCAGCAGGGCGCTAGCGGGGGTGCGTGATACGCAGTATTTT
CASRALAGVRDTQYF
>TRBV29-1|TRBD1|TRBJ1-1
TGCAGCGTTGTGGACAGGGGGAGACACACTGAAGCTTTCTTT
CSVVDRGRHTEAFF
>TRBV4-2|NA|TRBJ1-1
TGTGCCAGCAGCCAAGTGGCAGGGATTGAAGCTTTCTTT
CASSQVAGIEAFF
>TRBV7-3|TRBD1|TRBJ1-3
TGTGCCAGCAGCTTAACACAGGGGAGGTCTGGAAACACCATATATTTT
CASSLTQGRSGNTIYF
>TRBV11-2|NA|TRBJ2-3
TGTGCCAGCAGCTCACTGCGGGGGCGGGGAGATACGCAGTATTTT
CASSSLRGRGDTQYF
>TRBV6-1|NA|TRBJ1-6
TGTGCCAGCACGGACCGGGGCCCCCCTCATTCACCCCTCCACTTT
CASTDRGPPHSPLHF
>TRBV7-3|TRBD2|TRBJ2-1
TGTGCCAGCAGCTTATCAGCGGGGGGCCTCGATGAGCAGTTCTTC
CASSLSAGGLDEQFF
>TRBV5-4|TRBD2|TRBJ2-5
TGTGCCAGCAGTTCCCCACAAACCGGGACTATAGAGACCCAGTACTTC
CASSSPQTGTIETQYF
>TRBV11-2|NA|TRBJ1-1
TGTGCCAGCAGCTTATCGGACAGCGAAGCTTTCTTT
CASSLSDSEAFF
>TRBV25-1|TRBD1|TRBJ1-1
TGTGCCAGCAGCTCCAGGACAGGAGTGAACACTGAAGCTTTCTTT
CASSSRTGVNTEAFF
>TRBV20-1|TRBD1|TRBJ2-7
TGCAGTGCTGGGACAGCCTACGAGCAGTACTTC
CSAGTAYEQYF
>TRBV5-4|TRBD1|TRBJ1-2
TGTGCCAGCAGCTTGGCGTCCCAGGGGGGCTATGGCTACACCTTC
CASSLASQGGYGYTF
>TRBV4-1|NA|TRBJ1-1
TGCGCCAGCAGCCAAGATCAAGGGGTCTGGAACACTGAAGCTTTCTTT
CASSQDQGVWNTEAFF
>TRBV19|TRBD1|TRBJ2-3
TGTGCCAGTGGGGGACAGGGGGCGGGAGATACGCAGTATTTT
CASGGQGAGDTQYF
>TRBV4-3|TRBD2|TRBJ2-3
TGCGCCAGCAGCCATCGCATAGCGGGGGGCGACAGCACAGATACGCAGTATTTT
CASSHRIAGGDSTDTQYF
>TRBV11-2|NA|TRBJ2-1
TGTGCCAGCAGCACCTGGGGCGAGGATGAGCAGTTCTTC
CASSTWGEDEQFF
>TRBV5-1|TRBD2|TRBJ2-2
TGCGCCAGCAGCTTGGTAGTTGCGGGGGGTCGTGGCACCGGGGAGCTGTTTTTT
CASSLVVAGGRGTGELFF
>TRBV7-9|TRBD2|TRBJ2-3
TGTGCCAGCAGCTTAAGCGGGACGAGGACAGATACGCAGTATTTT
CASSLSGTRTDTQYF
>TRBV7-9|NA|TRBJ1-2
TGTGCCAGCAGCCGATCAGATGGCTACACCTTC
CASSRSDGYTF
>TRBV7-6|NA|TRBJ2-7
TGTGCCAGCAGCTTAGGCGGACGGGGGGAGCAGTACTTC
CASSLGGRGEQYF
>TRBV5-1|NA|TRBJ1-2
TGCGCCAGCAGCTTCCTCGGGGGCGACTCTGCCTATGGCTACACCTTC
CASSFLGGDSAYGYTF
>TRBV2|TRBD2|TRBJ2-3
TGTGCCAGCAAGGACCCCTCCCGCGGACTAGCGGGGGGGCGGGGGTATTTT
CASKDPSRGLAGGRGYF
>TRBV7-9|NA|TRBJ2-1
TGTGCCAGCAGCTTATCAGGGGTGAATGAGCAGTTCTTC
CASSLSGVNEQFF
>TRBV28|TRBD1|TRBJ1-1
TGTGCCAGCAGTACCGGGACAGTTTCGAACACTGAAGCTTTCTTT
CASSTGTVSNTEAFF
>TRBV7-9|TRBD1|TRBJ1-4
TGTGCCAGCAGCTTGGCGGGACAGGGCGGGGAAAAACTGTTTTTT
CASSLAGQGGEKLFF
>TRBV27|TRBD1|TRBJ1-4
TGTGCCAGCAGTTGGACGGCAGGGGGCACTAATGAAAAACTGTTTTTT
CASSWTAGGTNEKLFF
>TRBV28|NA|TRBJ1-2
TGTGCCAGCAGTCTTGTCTACAACTATGGCTACACCTTC
CASSLVYNYGYTF
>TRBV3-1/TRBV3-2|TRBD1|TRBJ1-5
TGTGCCAGCAGCCAAGGGACAGGGGCGGGCAATCAGCCCCAGCATTTT
CASSQGTGAGNQPQHF
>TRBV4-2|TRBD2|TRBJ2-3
TGTGCCAGCAGCCAAGCGGGGGGGTCCACTCATACGCAGTATTTT
CASSQAGGSTHTQYF
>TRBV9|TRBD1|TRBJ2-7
TGTGCCAGCAGCATCACAGGGGGCTCCTACGAGCAGTACTTC
CASSITGGSYEQYF
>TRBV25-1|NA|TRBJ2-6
TGTGCCAGCAGAGACTCTGGGGCCAACGTCCTGACTTTC
CASRDSGANVLTF
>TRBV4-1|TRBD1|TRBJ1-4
TGCGCCAGCAGCCAGCTGACAGGGACTAATGAAAAACTGTTTTTT
CASSQLTGTNEKLFF
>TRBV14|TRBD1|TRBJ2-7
TGTGCCAGCAGGGACGACAGGGGGCCTTACGAGCAGTACTTC
CASRDDRGPYEQYF